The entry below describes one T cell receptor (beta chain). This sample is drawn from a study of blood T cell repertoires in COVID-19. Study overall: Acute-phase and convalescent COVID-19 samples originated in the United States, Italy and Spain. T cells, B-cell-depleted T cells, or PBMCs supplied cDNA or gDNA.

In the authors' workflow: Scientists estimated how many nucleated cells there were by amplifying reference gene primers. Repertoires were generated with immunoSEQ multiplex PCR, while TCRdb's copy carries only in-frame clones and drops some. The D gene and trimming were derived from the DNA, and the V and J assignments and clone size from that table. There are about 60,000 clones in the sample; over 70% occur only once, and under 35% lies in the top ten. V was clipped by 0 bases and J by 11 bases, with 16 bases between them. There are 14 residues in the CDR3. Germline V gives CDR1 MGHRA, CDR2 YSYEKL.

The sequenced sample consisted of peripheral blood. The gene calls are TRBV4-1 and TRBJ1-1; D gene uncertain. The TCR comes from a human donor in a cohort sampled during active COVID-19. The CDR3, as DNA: TGCGCCAGCAGCCAAGAGTTCGGAGGAACGGGGGCTTTCTTT. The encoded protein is CASSQEFGGTGAFF.